The next 19 T cell receptor beta chains were all read from a single sample in a study of cytomegalovirus exposure and HLA in healthy donors. PCR was performed using 60 Vbeta and 13 Jbeta primers. Profiled with immunoSEQ multiplex PCR; TCRdb holds only in-frame clones, not every one. The table has about 160,000 clones, 65% to 85% seen once. Sequencing used PBMCs. These receptors originate from a male donor in good health and CMV-seronegative.

The V call is TRBV29-1, the J call TRBJ2-5; TRBD2 might be the D (6 bases). The CDR3 is made up of 11 amino acids. Deletions cut 6 bases from V and 4 bases from J, with 9 bases between. Germline V gene lookup returns CDR1 SQVTM and CDR2 ANQGSEA. CDR3 in DNA: TGCAGCGTGGAGGGCGCAGAGACCCAGTACTTC. Translated, it gives CSVEGAETQYF.

The chain's CDR3 is CATSPRGAGDTGELFF. CDR3 bases: TGTGCCACCAGCCCGCGCGGGGCGGGGGACACCGGGGAGCTGTTTTTT. V and J are TRBV15 and TRBJ2-2, with TRBD2 matching over 7 bases. CDR3 size: 16 residues. CDR1 LNHNV and CDR2 YYDKDF come from the germline V gene (reference sequence). J lost 3 bases, V lost 5 bases, and 9 bases had no gene match.

This clone was counted only a few times. V gene TRBV7-2 combines with J gene TRBJ2-2, with a weak D call TRBD2 (5 bases). The CDR3 is 17 residues long. V was shortened by 5 bases and J by 6 bases, with 22 bases between the two germline ends. CDR1 is SGHTA, CDR2 FQGNSA, per germline. CDR3 coding DNA: TGTGCCAGCAGCCCCGACTCCATGCGGGTTTCGTCCGGGGAGCTGTTTTTT. Amino acids: CASSPDSMRVSSGELFF.

The V and J genes are TRBV6-6 and TRBJ2-1; 10 bases match TRBD2. CDR3 length: 15 residues. The germline CDR1 and CDR2 sequences are MNHNY and SVGAGI (reference sequence). V trimming: 6 bases; J trimming: 6 bases; junction bases outside the gene matches: 8. The chain's CDR3 is CASSSSGRTPNEQFF. The CDR3 DNA follows: TGTGCCAGCAGCAGTAGCGGGAGGACCCCCAATGAGCAGTTCTTC.

This rearrangement joins TRBV15 to TRBJ2-7; a weak D match, TRBD1 (6 bases). In germline, CDR1 is LNHNV, CDR2 YYDKDF (reference sequence). V lost 1 base and J lost 7, with 14 bases in between. The CDR3 runs 14 residues. The CDR3 spells CATSRGQVKGEQYF. Written as DNA, the CDR3 is TGTGCCACCAGCAGAGGACAGGTGAAGGGGGAGCAGTACTTC.

The V call is TRBV7-2, the J call TRBJ2-1; weak D call: TRBD1 (6 bases). Looked up from germline, CDR1 is SGHTA and CDR2 is FQGNSA. The CDR3 spans 15 residues. The V end lost 5 bases, the J end lost 6 bases, and 17 bases lay between the germline ends. The chain's CDR3 is CASSPDRKSVNEQFF. In DNA, the CDR3 is TGTGCCAGCAGCCCTGACAGGAAGTCCGTCAATGAGCAGTTCTTC.

This chain joins TRBV5-6 and TRBJ2-3; 15 positions match TRBD2. CDR1 SGHDT and CDR2 YYEEEE come from the germline V gene. Trimming removed 5 bases from V and 1 base from J; junction bases left unmatched: 11. This CDR3 spans 19 amino acids. In DNA, the CDR3 is TGTGCCAGCAGTTCCGGGACTAGCGGGGGGTCGGGGGGCACAGATACGCAGTATTTT. Translation: CASSSGTSGGSGGTDTQYF. Full variable domain (missing parts from reference TRBV5-6 and TRBJ2-3): DAGVTQSPTHLIKTRGQQVTLRCSPKSGHDTVSWYQQALGQGPQFIFQYYEEEERQRGNFPDRFSGHQFPNYSSELNVNALLLGDSALYLCASSSGTSGGSGGTDTQYFGPGTRLTVL.

A single count supports this clone. The chain carries TRBV6-5 and TRBJ1-3; 7 nucleotides match TRBD1. Germline CDR1 is MNHEY and CDR2 is SVGAGI. CDR3 length: 14 residues. V shed 6 bases, J shed 3 bases, and the junction held 5 bases outside the gene matches. The CDR3 bases are TGTGCCAGCAGCAAAGGGACAGTTGGAAACACCATATATTTT. It specifies CASSKGTVGNTIYF.

The chain links TRBV13 to TRBJ1-1; weak D call: TRBD1 (6 bases). Trimming shortened V by 2 bases and J by 7 bases, and 11 bases separated the two germline ends. CDR3 size: 13 residues. Germline CDR1 is PRHDT and CDR2 is FYEKMQ (reference sequence). The chain's CDR3 is CASSLSTGFEAFF. In DNA form, the CDR3 reads TGTGCCAGCAGCTTATCCACAGGGTTTGAAGCTTTCTTT.

The chain recombines TRBV30 with TRBJ2-7; D possibly corresponds to TRBD1 (6 bases). V lost 5 bases and J 2 bases, leaving 13 bases between the germline ends. The CDR3 spans 13 residues. Looked up from germline, CDR1 is GTSNPN and CDR2 is SVGIG (reference sequence). In DNA, the CDR3 is TGTGCCTGGGGCCCCGGGACAACCTACGAGCAGTACTTC. Translated, it gives CAWGPGTTYEQYF. Full variable domain (rest looked up from reference TRBV30 and TRBJ2-7): SQTIHQWPATLVQPVGSPLSLECTVEGTSNPNLYWYRQAAGRGLQLLFYSVGIGQISSEVPQNLSASRPQDRQFILSSKKLLLSDSGFYLCAWGPGTTYEQYFGPGTRLTVT.

The V and J genes are TRBV6-1 and TRBJ2-7; tentative D call: TRBD1 (5 bases). Germline assignment: CDR1 MNHNS and CDR2 SASEGT. The CDR3 sequence is 14 residues long. V was clipped by 2 bases and J by 2 bases, with 10 bases between them. The CDR3 loop is CASSELGVPYEQYF. The CDR3 nucleotides are TGTGCCAGCAGTGAACTAGGGGTCCCCTACGAGCAGTACTTC.

The chain couples TRBV30 to TRBJ2-5; 8 positions match TRBD1. CDR1 and CDR2 (germline): GTSNPN, SVGIG (reference sequence). After removal of 1 base from V and 5 bases from J, the junction contained 3 bases not matched to a gene. There are 13 residues in the CDR3. The CDR3 DNA is TGTGCCTGGAGTGGACAGGGGAGGGAGACCCAGTACTTC. This encodes CAWSGQGRETQYF.

The DNA for the CDR3 is TGCAGCGTAGCCGGGACAACTGAGGGGAACACTGAAGCTTTCTTT. Its protein product is CSVAGTTEGNTEAFF. The chain carries TRBV29-1 and TRBJ1-1; D is possibly TRBD1 (6 bases). This CDR3 is built from 15 residues. CDR1 is SQVTM, CDR2 ANQGSEA, per germline. Trimming removed 6 bases from V and 1 base from J, with 18 bases in between.

V gene TRBV19 combines with J gene TRBJ1-2; possible D gene TRBD1, 5 bases. The germline V gene has CDR1 LNHDA and CDR2 SQIVND (reference sequence). The CDR3 length is 16 residues. The ends were cut back, 3 bases at V and 4 bases at J, with 18 bases in the middle. The CDR3 loop reads CASSMAPGSGGYGYTF. The DNA of the CDR3 is TGTGCCAGTAGTATGGCCCCAGGGTCTGGCGGCTATGGCTACACCTTC.

This clone was seen a few times. The chain recombines TRBV2 with TRBJ1-4; 10 positions agree with TRBD1. This CDR3 spans 14 amino acids. V lost 5 bases to trimming and J lost 5 bases; unmatched junction nucleotides: 2. Germline loops: CDR1 SNHLY, CDR2 FYNNEI. The CDR3 nucleotides are TGTGCCAGCAGTCGACAGGGGGCCAATGAAAAACTGTTTTTT. The encoded protein is CASSRQGANEKLFF.

CDR3 region: CASSPPQQSSGNTIYF. The DNA for the CDR3 is TGTGCCAGCAGTCCCCCCCAACAGAGCTCTGGAAACACCATATATTTT. The chain couples TRBV28 to TRBJ1-3; unclear D gene. V was shortened by 5 bases and J by 0 bases, with 14 bases between the two germline ends. The CDR3 has 16 residues. Germline CDR1 reads MDHEN; CDR2 reads SYDVKM.

The chain uses TRBV7-2 and TRBJ1-2; D gene unclear. The V end was cut by 1 base, the J end by 8 bases, with 8 bases between. Per the germline V gene, CDR1 is SGHTA and CDR2 is FQGNSA. The CDR3 is 12 residues long. The CDR3 nucleotides are TGTGCCAGCAGCTTAGACAGAGGGGGCTACACCTTC. Translated, it gives CASSLDRGGYTF.

The rearrangement joins TRBV7-6 to TRBJ1-2, with TRBD1 matching over 7 bases. Germline CDR1 and CDR2: SGHVS and FNYEAQ. The CDR3 loop spans 15 amino acids. V dropped 6 bases and J dropped 7; count of bases not matched to a gene: 14. The CDR3 is CASSHDRDLEGGYTF. The CDR3 DNA is TGTGCCAGCAGTCACGACAGGGACCTCGAGGGTGGCTACACCTTC.

The rearrangement joins TRBV5-1 to TRBJ2-3, with D unresolved. The CDR3 has 15 amino acids. V lost 6 bases to trimming and J lost 0 bases, with 14 bases between them. CDR1 is SGHRS, CDR2 YFSETQ, per germline. The CDR3 protein is CASNPAESSTDTQYF. The CDR3 nucleotides are TGCGCCAGCAATCCTGCGGAATCTAGCACAGATACGCAGTATTTT.